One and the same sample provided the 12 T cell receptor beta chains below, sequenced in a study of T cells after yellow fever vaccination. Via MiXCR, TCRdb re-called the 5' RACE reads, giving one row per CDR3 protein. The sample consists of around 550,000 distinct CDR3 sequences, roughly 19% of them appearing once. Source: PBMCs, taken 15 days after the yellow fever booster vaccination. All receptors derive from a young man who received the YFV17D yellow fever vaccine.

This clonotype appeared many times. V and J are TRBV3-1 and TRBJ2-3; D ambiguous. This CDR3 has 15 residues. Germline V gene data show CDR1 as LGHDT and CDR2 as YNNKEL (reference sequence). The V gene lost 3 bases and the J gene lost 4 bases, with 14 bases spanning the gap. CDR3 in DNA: TGTGCCAGCAGCCATGCCCCCACGTACCCAGATACGCAGTATTTT. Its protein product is CASSHAPTYPDTQYF.

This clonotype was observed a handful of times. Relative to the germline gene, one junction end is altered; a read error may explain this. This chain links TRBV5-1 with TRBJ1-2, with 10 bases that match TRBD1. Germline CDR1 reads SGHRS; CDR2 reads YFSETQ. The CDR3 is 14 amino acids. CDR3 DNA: TGCGCCAGCAGGTTCGGGACAGGGGACTACGGCTACACCTTC. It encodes CASRFGTGDYGYTF.

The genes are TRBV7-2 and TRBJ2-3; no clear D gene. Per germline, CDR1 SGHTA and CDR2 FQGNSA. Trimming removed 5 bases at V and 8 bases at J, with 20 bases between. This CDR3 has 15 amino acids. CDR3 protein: CASSARGPTKGTQYF. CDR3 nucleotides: TGTGCCAGCAGCGCCCGTGGGCCTACAAAGGGTACGCAGTATTTT.

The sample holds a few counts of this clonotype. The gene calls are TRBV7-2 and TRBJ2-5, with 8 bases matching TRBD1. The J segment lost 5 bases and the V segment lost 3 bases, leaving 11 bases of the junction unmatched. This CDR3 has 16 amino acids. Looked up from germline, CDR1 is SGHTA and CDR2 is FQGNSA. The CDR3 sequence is CASSFQPQGARETQYF. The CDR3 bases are TGTGCCAGCAGCTTCCAACCCCAGGGGGCGCGGGAGACCCAGTACTTC.

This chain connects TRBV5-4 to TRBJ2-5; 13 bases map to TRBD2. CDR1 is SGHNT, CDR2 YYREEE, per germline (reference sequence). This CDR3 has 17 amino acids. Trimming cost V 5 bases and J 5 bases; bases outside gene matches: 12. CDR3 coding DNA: TGTGCCAGCAGTCCAGGGACTAGCGGGACCCGGGGCGAGACCCAGTACTTC. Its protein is CASSPGTSGTRGETQYF. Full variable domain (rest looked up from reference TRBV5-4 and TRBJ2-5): ETGVTQSPTHLIKTRGQQVTLRCSSQSGHNTVSWYQQALGQGPQFIFQYYREEENGRGNFPPRFSGLQFPNYSSELNVNALELDDSALYLCASSPGTSGTRGETQYFGPGTRLLVL.

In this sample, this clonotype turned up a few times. CDR3 coding DNA: TGTGCCAGCACTAGCGGGATGAGCACCGGGGAGCTGTTTTTT. It yields the protein CASTSGMSTGELFF. The chain employs TRBV10-3 and TRBJ2-2, with TRBD2 identical over 10 bases. The CDR3 runs to 14 residues. From germline, CDR1 is ENHRY and CDR2 SYGVKD. V shed 10 bases and J 4 bases; nucleotides not matched to a gene: 6.

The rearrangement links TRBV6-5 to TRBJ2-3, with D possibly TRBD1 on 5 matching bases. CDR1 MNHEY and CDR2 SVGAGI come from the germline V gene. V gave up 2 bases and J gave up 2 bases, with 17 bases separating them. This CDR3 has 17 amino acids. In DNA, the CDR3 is TGTGCCAGCAGTTACGGATTACAGGCCTCCTACACAGATACGCAGTATTTT. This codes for CASSYGLQASYTDTQYF.

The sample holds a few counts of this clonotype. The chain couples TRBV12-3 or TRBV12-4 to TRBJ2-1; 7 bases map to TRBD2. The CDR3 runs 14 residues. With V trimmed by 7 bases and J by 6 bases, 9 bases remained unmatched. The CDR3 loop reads CASNWAGAFNEQFF. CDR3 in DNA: TGTGCCAGCAATTGGGCGGGAGCCTTCAATGAGCAGTTCTTC.

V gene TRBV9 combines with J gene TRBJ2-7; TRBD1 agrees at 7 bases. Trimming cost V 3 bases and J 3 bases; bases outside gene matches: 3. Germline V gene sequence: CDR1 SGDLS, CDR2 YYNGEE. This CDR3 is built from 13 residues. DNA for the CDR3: TGTGCCAGCAGCGGGGGACAGTTCTACGAGCAGTACTTC. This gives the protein CASSGGQFYEQYF.

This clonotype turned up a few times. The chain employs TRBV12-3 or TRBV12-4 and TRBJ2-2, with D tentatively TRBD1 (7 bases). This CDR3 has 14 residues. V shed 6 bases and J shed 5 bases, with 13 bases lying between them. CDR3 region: CASRPQGGTGELFF. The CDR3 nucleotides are TGTGCCAGCAGACCTCAGGGGGGAACCGGGGAGCTGTTTTTT.

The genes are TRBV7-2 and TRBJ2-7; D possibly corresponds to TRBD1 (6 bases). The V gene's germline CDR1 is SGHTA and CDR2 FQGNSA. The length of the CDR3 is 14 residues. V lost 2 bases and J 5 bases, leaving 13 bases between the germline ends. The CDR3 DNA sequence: TGTGCCAGCAGCTTACTATCCAGGGGAAACGAGCAGTACTTC. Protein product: CASSLLSRGNEQYF.

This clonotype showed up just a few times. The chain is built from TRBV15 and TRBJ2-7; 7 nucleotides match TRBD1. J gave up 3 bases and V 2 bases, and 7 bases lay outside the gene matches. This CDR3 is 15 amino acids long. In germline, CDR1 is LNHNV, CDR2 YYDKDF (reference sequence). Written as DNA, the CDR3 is TGTGCCACCAGCAGATCCCTTAACAGGGGCTACGAGCAGTACTTC. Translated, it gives CATSRSLNRGYEQYF.